What follows are 14 T cell receptor beta chains derived from one specimen sequenced in a study of T cell changes during pregnancy in multiple sclerosis (dated by TCRdb to 2018 to 2020). Library preparation was by the immunoSEQ multiplex PCR assay. TCRdb re-hosts the immuneACCESS table, in-frame sequences only. Its copies lack some clones; in the studies checked, an unresolved V gene accounts for under half of them, and the cause for the rest is not known. The sample table contains approximately 60,000 clones; only one count was recorded for around 91% of them. Of the sample, around 6.8% falls within the top ten clones. The sequencing used peripheral blood, collected in the third trimester of pregnancy. The receptors were sampled from a female donor in good health, enrolled as a control in a pregnancy study.

The V and J genes are TRBV30 and TRBJ1-1; weak D call: TRBD1 (5 bases). Germline V CDR1 and CDR2: GTSNPN, SVGIG (reference sequence). The CDR3 sequence is 14 residues long. The V gene lost 2 bases and the J gene lost 3 bases, with 13 bases spanning the gap. The CDR3 nucleotides read TGTGCCTGGAGTCCTATGGACATCGACACTGAAGCTTTCTTT. It yields the protein CAWSPMDIDTEAFF.

The gene calls are TRBV25-1 and TRBJ1-5; TRBD1 is a possible D gene (5 bases). Trimming removed 2 bases at V and 7 bases at J, with 12 bases between. The CDR3 sequence is 14 residues long. CDR1 is MGHDK, CDR2 SYGVNS, per germline. CDR3 loop: CASSEPGNGQPQHF. Written as DNA, the CDR3 is TGTGCCAGCAGTGAACCAGGGAACGGACAGCCCCAGCATTTT.

This chain links TRBV7-2 with TRBJ2-3; D is unresolved. Trimming removed 4 bases at V and 4 bases at J, with 12 bases between. Germline V gives CDR1 SGHTA, CDR2 FQGNSA. The CDR3 consists of 14 residues. The chain's CDR3 is CASSSGRGADTQYF. As DNA, the CDR3 is TGTGCCAGCAGCTCTGGTCGAGGAGCAGATACGCAGTATTTT. Drawing the rest from reference TRBV7-2 and TRBJ2-3, the complete variable domain is GAGVSQSPSNKVTEKGKDVELRCDPISGHTALYWYRQSLGQGLEFLIYFQGNSAPDKSGLPSDRFSAERTGGSVSTLTIQRTQQEDSAVYLCASSSGRGADTQYFGPGTRLTVL.

The V and J genes are TRBV7-9 and TRBJ2-1, with 12 nucleotides matching TRBD2. With V trimmed by 3 bases and J by 5 bases, 8 bases remained unmatched. The CDR3 sequence is 17 residues long. Germline CDR1 SEHNR, CDR2 FQNEAQ (reference sequence). Here the CDR3 reads CASSFGLAGGANNEQFF. CDR3 coding DNA: TGTGCCAGCAGCTTCGGGCTAGCGGGAGGGGCTAACAATGAGCAGTTCTTC.

This chain joins TRBV7-2 and TRBJ1-2; tentative D call: TRBD1 (6 bases). V lost 5 bases, J lost 5 bases, and 15 bases lay in between. Germline V gene lookup returns CDR1 SGHTA and CDR2 FQGNSA. This CDR3 has 14 residues. DNA of the CDR3: TGTGCCAGCAGCCTGGACAGTTTCGAATATGGCTACACCTTC. Translating gives CASSLDSFEYGYTF.

The rearrangement links TRBV7-2 to TRBJ2-1; 13 nucleotides agree with TRBD2. Losses at the gene ends were 5 bases for V and 9 bases for J; bases not matched to a gene: 13. Germline V gene sequence: CDR1 SGHTA, CDR2 FQGNSA. The CDR3 is 17 amino acids. CDR3 DNA: TGTGCCAGCAGCCGGACTAGCGGGAGACGTCTGGAGCCTGAGCAGTTCTTC. Protein product: CASSRTSGRRLEPEQFF.

The chain carries TRBV30 and TRBJ1-5; no firm D call. The V gene lost 1 base and the J gene lost 11 bases, with 15 bases spanning the gap. The CDR3 contains 13 residues. Germline values: CDR1 GTSNPN, CDR2 SVGIG (reference sequence). In nucleotides, the CDR3 is TGTGCCTGGAGTGACGTCGGGTCCTCAGCCCAGCATTTT. It is translated as CAWSDVGSSAQHF. Full variable domain (missing parts from reference TRBV30 and TRBJ1-5): SQTIHQWPATLVQPVGSPLSLECTVEGTSNPNLYWYRQAAGRGLQLLFYSVGIGQISSEVPQNLSASRPQDRQFILSSKKLLLSDSGFYLCAWSDVGSSAQHFGDGTRLSIL.

CDR3 DNA: TGCGCCGGACAGGGGAGGGCCTCTAACTATGGCTACACCTTC. Amino acids: CAGQGRASNYGYTF. The chain is built from TRBV10-1 and TRBJ1-2, with 9 bases that match TRBD1. The CDR3 totals 14 residues. V lost 11 bases and J lost 0; bases outside the gene matches: 7. Germline CDR1 reads WNHNN; CDR2 reads SYGVQD (reference sequence).

V gene TRBV27 combines with J gene TRBJ2-7; D perhaps matches TRBD2 (5 bases). The V gene lost 8 bases and the J gene lost 0 bases, with 14 bases spanning the gap. This CDR3 spans 14 amino acids. Germline CDR1 and CDR2: MNHEY and SMNVEV (reference sequence). CDR3 sequence reads: CASRFGDNSYEQYF. The DNA of the CDR3 is TGTGCCAGCCGGTTCGGGGATAACTCCTACGAGCAGTACTTC.

This chain connects TRBV7-6 to TRBJ2-1, with a possible D match to TRBD2 (5 bases). Trimming pared 3 bases from V and 10 bases from J, leaving 13 bases between. CDR3 length: 13 residues. In germline, CDR1 is SGHVS, CDR2 FNYEAQ. In DNA, the CDR3 is TGTGCCAGCAGCTTTAGCGCGTCGGGGGAGCAGTTCTTC. Encoded protein: CASSFSASGEQFF.

J is TRBJ2-7 and V is TRBV5-4, with D uncertain. Deletions cut 1 base from V and 3 bases from J, with 11 bases between. CDR3 size: 14 residues. Germline CDR1 SGHNT, CDR2 YYREEE (reference sequence). The CDR3 coding sequence is TGTGCCAGCAGCTTGAAAGCGCGAGGCTACGAGCAGTACTTC. It yields the protein CASSLKARGYEQYF.

This clone was detected only once. The junction differs from germline at one of its ends, possibly a read error. This chain joins TRBV18 and TRBJ1-1; D is perhaps TRBD1 (5 bases). The CDR3 runs to 17 residues. CDR1 is KGHSH and CDR2 is LQKENI in the germline V gene. In nucleotides, the CDR3 is TGTGCCAGCACACCCCCGTTCGGGAGGGGTTCGAACACTGAAGCTTTCTTT. This encodes CASTPPFGRGSNTEAFF.

This chain links TRBV11-3 with TRBJ2-5, with a tentative D call TRBD2 (5 bases). The V gene lost 5 bases and the J gene lost 2 bases, with 12 bases spanning the gap. CDR1 and CDR2 (germline): SGHNT, YENEEA. This CDR3 has 14 amino acids. CDR3 residues: CASSLFRGQETQYF. In DNA form, the CDR3 reads TGTGCCAGCAGCCTCTTTCGGGGTCAAGAGACCCAGTACTTC.

V gene TRBV19 combines with J gene TRBJ2-3, with 11 bases that match TRBD2. Germline CDR1 LNHDA, CDR2 SQIVND (reference sequence). The CDR3 loop spans 18 amino acids. With 4 bases clipped from V and 2 bases from J, the junction kept 11 bases outside the gene matches. CDR3 residues: CASSTTISLAGATDTQYF. DNA for the CDR3: TGTGCCAGTAGTACTACAATTTCACTAGCGGGGGCCACAGATACGCAGTATTTT.